Listed below are T cell receptor beta chains from one sample, sequenced in a study of T cells in Graves' hyperthyroidism and ophthalmopathy. TCRdb re-called the multiplex PCR reads through MiXCR, storing one row per CDR3 protein. The repertoire holds roughly 500,000 distinct CDR3 sequences, with around 16% as singletons. The sample comprised blood. The receptors come from a woman in her 30s with Graves' ophthalmopathy. The CDR3 runs from the conserved cysteine through the conserved F or W. A D gene is named only where the DNA matches it firmly. Clone size is stated in some rows and not others, as once, few, many or a class when expanded.

TRBJ2-7 . TRBV30 . TGTGCCTGGAGTTACAGGGTTAGCGAGCAGTACTTC CAWSYRVSEQYF
TRBJ2-5 many TRBV7-8 . TGTGCCAGCAGCTTTCGTGGGGACACAGGATTCGAGACCCAGTACTTC CASSFRGDTGFETQYF
TRBJ1-5 few TRBV12-3/TRBV12-4 TRBD1 TGTGCCAGCACCACGACAGGGAATCAGCCCCAGCATTTT CASTTTGNQPQHF
TRBJ2-2 . TRBV24-1 TRBD1 TGTGCCACCTGTAGGACAGGCCCCACCGGGGAGCTGTTTTTT CATCRTGPTGELFF
TRBJ1-5 many TRBV4-1 TRBD1 TGCGCCAGCAGCCAAGACGACAGGGAGGGCCAGCCCCAGCATTTT CASSQDDREGQPQHF
TRBJ2-3 many TRBV7-2 TRBD2 TGTGCCAGCAGCCCAAGCGTTGGGAGGGCAGGGGATACGCAGTATTTT CASSPSVGRAGDTQYF
TRBJ1-1 many TRBV4-3 . TGCGCCAGCAGCCAAGATCGGGCGGCTGAAGCTTTCTTT CASSQDRAAEAFF
TRBJ1-6 . TRBV20-1 . TGCAGCCATTCACCCCTCCACTTT CSHSPLHF
TRBJ1-5 . TRBV19 . TGTGCCAGTAGTCAGGGGAGGGAGGGGAATCAGCCCCAGCATTTT CASSQGREGNQPQHF
TRBJ2-1 many TRBV5-1 TRBD2 TGCGCCAGCAGCTTGGCGGGACTAGCGGGGCATGAGCAGTTCTTC CASSLAGLAGHEQFF
TRBJ1-2 many TRBV28 TRBD1 TGTGCCAGCCTCGGGACAGGGGACTATGGCTACACCTTC CASLGTGDYGYTF
TRBJ2-3 many TRBV7-2 . TGTGCCAGCAGTCAACCCAGGCCTAGCACAGATACGCAGTATTTT CASSQPRPSTDTQYF
TRBJ2-7 many TRBV3-1 . TGTGCCAGCAGCCAAGAAACTAGCCAGTGGGACGAGCAGTACTTC CASSQETSQWDEQYF
TRBJ2-3 many TRBV5-6 . TGTGCCAGCAGCTTGGTCTTCGTAGGGTATACGCAGTATTTT CASSLVFVGYTQYF
TRBJ2-5 few TRBV20-1 TRBD2 TGCAGTGCTAGACGAGGAAGCGGGAGGACCCAAGAGACCCAGTACTTC CSARRGSGRTQETQYF
TRBJ1-1 many TRBV12-3/TRBV12-4 TRBD1 TGTGCCAGCACAAAAACAGGGGCGCGGGGGACTGAAGCTTTCTTT CASTKTGARGTEAFF
TRBJ2-2 . TRBV19 . TGTGCCAGTAGTGTGGCAGCTAACCGGGAGCTGTTTTTT CASSVAANRELFF
TRBJ2-7 . TRBV19 . TGTGCCAGTACCCCGGGGAGCGGGCCCCCATACGAGCAGTACTTC CASTPGSGPPYEQYF
TRBJ2-5 . TRBV20-1 TRBD1 TGCAGTGCTAGAGGCGGACAGGGGGCTTGGGTCGAGACCCAGTACTTC CSARGGQGAWVETQYF
TRBJ2-5 few TRBV6-1 TRBD1 TGTGCCAGCAGTCCAGGGGGCTGGGAGACCCAGTACTTC CASSPGGWETQYF
TRBJ2-7 many TRBV7-2 TRBD1 TGTGCCAGCATTGAGGGGACAGGGAGTTACGAGCAGTACTTC CASIEGTGSYEQYF
TRBJ2-5 . TRBV7-9 TRBD1 TGTGCCAGCAGCGCCGGACAGGGGATGGGGACCCAGTACTTC CASSAGQGMGTQYF
TRBJ2-5 many TRBV7-2 TRBD2 TGTGCCAGCAGGAAGGGGACTATCGGAGGGGAGACCCAGTACTTC CASRKGTIGGETQYF
TRBJ2-5 few TRBV27 TRBD2 TGTGCCAGCAGTTACGGACTAGCTGAGACCCAGTACTTC CASSYGLAETQYF
TRBJ2-6 . TRBV5-1 TRBD2 TGCGCCAGCAGCCCAATTCCCGGGGGGAGCTCTGGGGCCAACGTCCTGACTTTC CASSPIPGGSSGANVLTF
TRBJ2-5 many TRBV6-5 . TGTGCCAGCAGTTACGACGGGGGGCGCCAAGAGACCCAGTACTTC CASSYDGGRQETQYF
TRBJ2-2 many TRBV19 TRBD2 TGTGCCACAAGACCCCGGGGACTAGCGGGAGTCCACACCGGGGAGCTGTTTTTT CATRPRGLAGVHTGELFF
TRBJ1-4 few TRBV4-1 . TGCGCCAGCAGCCAAGATCCGCACTGGAGTGAAAAACTGTTTTTT CASSQDPHWSEKLFF
TRBJ2-1 . TRBV9 . TGTGCCAGCAGCGTAGCTCCGGGAGATGGGTACAATGAGCAGTTCTTC CASSVAPGDGYNEQFF
TRBJ2-3 few TRBV3-1 TRBD2 TGTGCCAGCAGCCAAGTGGGTAGCGGGAGGGCCGACACAGATGCGCAGTATTTT CASSQVGSGRADTDAQYF
TRBJ2-1 . TRBV7-7 TRBD2 TGTGCTAGCAGCGAGGGACTAGCGGGAACGGTCGGGAATGAGCAGTTCTTC CASSEGLAGTVGNEQFF
TRBJ2-5 many TRBV6-5 . TGTGCCAGCAGTTACGGCCAGGGGCGGATCGCGACCCAGTACTTC CASSYGQGRIATQYF
TRBJ1-4 few TRBV11-2 . TGTGCCAGCAGCGGGTACGGGGCAGATGAAAAACTGTTTTTT CASSGYGADEKLFF
TRBJ1-3 few TRBV28 . TGTGCCAGCAGTTTAACCCTCTTACAGGGCCCCTCTGGAAACACCATATATTTT CASSLTLLQGPSGNTIYF
TRBJ2-3 . TRBV11-1 TRBD1 TGTGCCAGCAGCGCGGGACAGGGGGGGAGCAGGGATACGCAGTATTTT CASSAGQGGSRDTQYF
TRBJ2-3 . TRBV5-4 . TGTGCCAGCAGCTTAAGTCCCGCTAGCACAGATACGCAGTATTTT CASSLSPASTDTQYF
TRBJ2-3 many TRBV12-3/TRBV12-4 TRBD2 TGTGCCAGCAGTTCCCGACGTAGCGGGAGGAGGCAAGATACGCAGTATTTT CASSSRRSGRRQDTQYF
TRBJ2-1 many TRBV30 . TGTGCCTGGGGGACACGGATGACAAATGAGCAGTTCTTC CAWGTRMTNEQFF
TRBJ2-2 many TRBV2 TRBD2 TGTGCCAGCAGTGAGACGCGTTCAGGTGCGGGGGACACCGGGGAGCTGTTTTTT CASSETRSGAGDTGELFF
TRBJ2-1 few TRBV3-1 . TGTGCCAGCAGCCATGCCCGGGTAAATGAGCAGTTCTTC CASSHARVNEQFF
TRBJ1-1 many TRBV5-1 . TGCGCCAGCAGCTCCCAGGGACCCAACACTGAAGCTTTCTTT CASSSQGPNTEAFF
TRBJ2-1 many TRBV19 TRBD2 TGTGCCAGTAGTTCGGGACTAGCGATTTATGAGCAGTTCTTC CASSSGLAIYEQFF
TRBJ2-4 few TRBV11-2 . TGTGCCAGCAGCTATTCAGGGATGGCCAAAAACATTCAGTACTTC CASSYSGMAKNIQYF
TRBJ1-2 many TRBV5-1 . TGCGCCAGCAGCTTGTCTGGCCAGGACTATGGCTACACCTTC CASSLSGQDYGYTF
TRBJ1-1 . TRBV7-8 TRBD1 TGTGCCAGCAAAAGGGACAGAAACACTGAAGCTTTCTTT CASKRDRNTEAFF
TRBJ2-3 many TRBV20-1 . TGCAGTGCTAGGGGGGGGCACACAGATACGCAGTATTTT CSARGGHTDTQYF
TRBJ2-7 many TRBV28 TRBD2 TGTGCCAGCAGTTGGGCTAGCGGAAGTTACGAGCAGTACTTC CASSWASGSYEQYF
TRBJ2-3 many TRBV7-2 . TGTGCCAGCAGCGCGCTAGACCGGGTCAGGGATACGCAGTATTTT CASSALDRVRDTQYF
TRBJ2-7 . TRBV7-2 TRBD2 TGTGCCAGCAGACAGAGCGGGAGTGGCTACGAGCAGTACTTC CASRQSGSGYEQYF
TRBJ2-1 many TRBV9 . TGTGCCAGCAGCGTGGGGGCTAGCGGCAATGAGCAGTTCTTC CASSVGASGNEQFF
TRBJ1-1 many TRBV12-3/TRBV12-4 . TGTGCCAGCACCTTGGGAGGAATGAACACTGAAGCTTTCTTT CASTLGGMNTEAFF
TRBJ2-3 . TRBV10-1 TRBD1 TGCGCCAGCAGTGACCCGGGACAGCCTCCAGATACGCAGTATTTT CASSDPGQPPDTQYF
TRBJ1-6 many TRBV3-1 . TGTGCCAGCAGCCAAATTAGCGGGGGGCGAAAGAATTCACCCCTCCACTTT CASSQISGGRKNSPLHF
TRBJ1-5 many TRBV5-1 . TGCGCCAGCAGCCCGGATGGGGTAAGCAATCAGCCCCAGCATTTT CASSPDGVSNQPQHF